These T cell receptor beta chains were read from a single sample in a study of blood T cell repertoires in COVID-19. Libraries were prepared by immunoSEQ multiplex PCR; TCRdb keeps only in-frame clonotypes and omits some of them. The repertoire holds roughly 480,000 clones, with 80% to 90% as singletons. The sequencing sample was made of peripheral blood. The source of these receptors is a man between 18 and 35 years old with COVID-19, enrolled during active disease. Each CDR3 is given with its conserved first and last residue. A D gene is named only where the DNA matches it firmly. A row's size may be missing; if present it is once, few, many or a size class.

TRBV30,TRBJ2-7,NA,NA,TGTGCCTGGAGTAGCTTGGGACTCGACTACGAGCAGTACTTC,CAWSSLGLDYEQYF
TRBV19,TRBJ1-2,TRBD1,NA,TGTGCCAGTAGTCGTGACAGGGCTTGGGGCTACACCTTC,CASSRDRAWGYTF
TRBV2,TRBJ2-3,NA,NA,TGTGCCAGCAAGGACAATCGGGACACAGATGCGCAGTATTTT,CASKDNRDTDAQYF
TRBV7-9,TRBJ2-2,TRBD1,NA,TGTGCCAGCAGCTCGACCGGGACAGGGGTTTCGAACACCGGGGAGCTGTTTTTT,CASSSTGTGVSNTGELFF
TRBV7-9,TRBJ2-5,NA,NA,TGTGCCAGCAGCTCCCCGCGGGATGTGCAAGAGACCCAGTACTTC,CASSSPRDVQETQYF
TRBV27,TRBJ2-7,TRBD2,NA,TGTGCCAGCAGTTGGGGACTATCCTACGAGCAGTACTTC,CASSWGLSYEQYF
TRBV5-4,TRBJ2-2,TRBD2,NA,TGTGCCAAGGGACTAGCGGGGACCGGGGAGCTGTTTTTT,CAKGLAGTGELFF
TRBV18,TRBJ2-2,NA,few,TGTGCCAGCTCACCGAGACACAACACCGGGGAGCTGTTTTTT,CASSPRHNTGELFF
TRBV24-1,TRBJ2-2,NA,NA,TGTGCCACCAGTTGGGGGGCCGGGGAGCTGTTTTTT,CATSWGAGELFF
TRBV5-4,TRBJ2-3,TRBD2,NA,TGTGCCAGCAGCTTGGGGGGACTAGCCACCGATACGCAGTATTTT,CASSLGGLATDTQYF
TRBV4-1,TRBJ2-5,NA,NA,TGCGCCAGCAGCCAATGGGTGGGAGCGGAGACCCAGTACTTC,CASSQWVGAETQYF
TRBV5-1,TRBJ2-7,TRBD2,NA,TGCGCCAGCAGCACGACTAGCGGGAGGCCCTACGAGCAGTACTTC,CASSTTSGRPYEQYF
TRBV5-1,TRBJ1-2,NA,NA,TGCGCCAGCAGCGACAGTCAGATCAACTATGGCTACACCTTC,CASSDSQINYGYTF
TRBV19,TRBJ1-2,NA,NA,TGTGCCAGTACGTCCCGGTATGGCTACACCTTC,CASTSRYGYTF
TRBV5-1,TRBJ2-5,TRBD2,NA,TGCGCCAGCAGCATCGACGGACTAGCGGGTAAAGAGACCCAGTACTTC,CASSIDGLAGKETQYF
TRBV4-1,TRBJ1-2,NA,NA,TGCGCCAGCAGCCGGGCAGGGGAGAGGTATGGCTACACCTTC,CASSRAGERYGYTF
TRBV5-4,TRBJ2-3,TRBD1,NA,TGTGCCAGCAGCTTAACAGGGGCACGAGATACGCAGTATTTT,CASSLTGARDTQYF
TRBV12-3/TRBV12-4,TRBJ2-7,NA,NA,TGTGCCAGCAGCCCCGGACTAATTTACGAGCAGTACTTC,CASSPGLIYEQYF
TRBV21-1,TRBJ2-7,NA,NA,TGTGCCAGCAGCAAAACACTGACGGGGTACGAGCAGTACTTC,CASSKTLTGYEQYF
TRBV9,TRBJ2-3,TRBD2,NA,TGTGCCAGCAGCGTAGGACTTAGCGGGGGTACAGATACGCAGTATTTT,CASSVGLSGGTDTQYF
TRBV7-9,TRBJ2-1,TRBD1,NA,TGTGCCAGCAGCTTAGTAGACAGGGTTCGGTACAATGAGCAGTTCTTC,CASSLVDRVRYNEQFF
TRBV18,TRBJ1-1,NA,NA,TGTGCCAGCTCCCAAAACCCCCTGAGTGGTAACGCTGAAGCTTTCTTT,CASSQNPLSGNAEAFF
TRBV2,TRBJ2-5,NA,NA,TGTGCCAGCAGTGATGAGGAGACCCAGTACTTC,CASSDEETQYF
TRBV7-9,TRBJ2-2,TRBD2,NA,TGTGCCAGCAGCCCCCCGACTAGCGGGACACGTGCCGGGGAGCTGTTTTTT,CASSPPTSGTRAGELFF
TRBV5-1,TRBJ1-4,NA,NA,TGCGCCAGCAGGATAGTGGGGGGGCCTGAAAAACTGTTTTTT,CASRIVGGPEKLFF
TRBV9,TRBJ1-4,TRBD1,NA,TGTGCCAGCAGCGGGACAGGGGGTGAAAAACTGTTTTTT,CASSGTGGEKLFF
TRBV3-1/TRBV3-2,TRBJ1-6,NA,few,TGTGCCAGCAGCCAAGGCCCTTTCGGGGGTTTCACCCTCCACTTT,CASSQGPFGGFTLHF
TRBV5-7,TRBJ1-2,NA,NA,TGTGCCAGCAGCTTGGCCGTTATGGCAGGTCGCTATGGCTACACCTTC,CASSLAVMAGRYGYTF
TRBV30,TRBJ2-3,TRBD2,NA,TGTGCCTGGAGACCGGGACTAGCAACAGATACGCAGTATTTT,CAWRPGLATDTQYF
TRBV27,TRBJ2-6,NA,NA,TGTGCCAGCAGTTTCCGGGTCCCTGGGGCCAACGTCCTGACTTTC,CASSFRVPGANVLTF
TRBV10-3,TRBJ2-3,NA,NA,TGTGCCATCAGTGACCCCCGCGGCACAGATACGCAGTATTTT,CAISDPRGTDTQYF
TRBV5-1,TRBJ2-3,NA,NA,TGCGCCAGCAGCTTGAACGGGGGTTCAGATACGCAGTATTTT,CASSLNGGSDTQYF
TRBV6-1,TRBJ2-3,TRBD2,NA,TGTGCCAGCAGTGAAGGGCGGGGGGCAGATACGCAGTATTTT,CASSEGRGADTQYF